The 28 T cell receptor beta chains listed next were all sequenced from one sample in a study of T cells after yellow fever vaccination. TCRdb called the 5' RACE reads again in MiXCR, with one record for every CDR3 protein. This table has about 500,000 distinct CDR3 sequences, around 17% appearing once. The sequences come from PBMCs, collected 5 days after the first yellow fever vaccination. The source of these receptors is a man younger than 35 who received the YFV17D yellow fever vaccine.

This clonotype has just a few counts. The chain employs TRBV4-1 and TRBJ2-3; D may be TRBD1 (6 bases). Germline CDR1 is MGHRA and CDR2 is YSYEKL. This CDR3 has 14 residues. Deletions cut 4 bases from V and 6 bases from J, with 14 bases between. The chain's CDR3 is CASSLPRQGDTQYF. As DNA, the CDR3 is TGCGCCAGCAGCCTCCCCCGGCAGGGGGATACGCAGTATTTT.

This clonotype was seen a few times. The chain has TRBV7-2 and TRBJ1-6, with a tentative D call TRBD1 (6 bases). The V gene lost 1 base and the J gene lost 7 bases, with 14 bases spanning the gap. CDR3 length: 16 amino acids. Germline V gene lookup returns CDR1 SGHTA and CDR2 FQGNSA. The CDR3 coding sequence is TGTGCCAGCAGCTTAGACAGGGTGGTGAACAATTCACCCCTCCACTTT. This codes for CASSLDRVVNNSPLHF.

The rearrangement uses TRBV12-3 or TRBV12-4 and TRBJ2-7, with no clear D. The ends were cut back, 5 bases at V and 5 bases at J, with 13 bases in the middle. This CDR3 spans 13 amino acids. Here the CDR3 DNA reads TGTGCCAGCAGTGTGGGAATCGTCAACGAGCAGTACTTC. As protein: CASSVGIVNEQYF.

The V and J genes are TRBV5-8 and TRBJ2-5; 11 bases map to TRBD2. V gave up 4 bases and J gave up 2 bases; unmatched junction bases: 10. The CDR3 totals 17 residues. The V gene's germline CDR1 is SGHTS and CDR2 YDEGEE. The CDR3 DNA reads TGTGCCAGCAGCGCCGGGACTAGCGGCGCCCGTCAAGAGACCCAGTACTTC. Its translation is CASSAGTSGARQETQYF.

The V and J genes are TRBV2 and TRBJ2-1; 12 bases map to TRBD1. Germline lookup yields CDR1 SNHLY and CDR2 FYNNEI. This CDR3 is 15 amino acids long. Losses at the gene ends were 4 bases for V and 8 bases for J; bases not matched to a gene: 6. CDR3 nucleotides: TGTGCCAGCAGTGTGGGGACAGGGGGCCAGGATGAGCAGTTCTTC. Protein sequence: CASSVGTGGQDEQFF.

CDR3 nucleotides: TGCGCCAGCAGCGCAGGGGGGGGCGAGGTCTACAATGAGCAGTTCTTC. Translated: CASSAGGGEVYNEQFF. The chain joins TRBV10-1 to TRBJ2-1, with D perhaps assigned TRBD1 or TRBD2 (7 bases each). Germline V CDR1 and CDR2: WNHNN, SYGVQD (reference sequence). Trimming cost V 6 bases and J 3 bases, with 18 bases left between them. The CDR3 totals 16 residues.

In its sample, this clonotype was seen many times. The chain uses TRBV29-1 and TRBJ2-5; 7 bases match TRBD2. The CDR3 is made up of 16 amino acids. V lost 3 bases and J lost 5; bases outside the gene matches: 15. Per germline, CDR1 SQVTM and CDR2 ANQGSEA. CDR3 residues: CSVEPLAGDPVETQYF. In DNA, the CDR3 is TGCAGCGTTGAGCCACTTGCGGGGGACCCCGTGGAGACCCAGTACTTC.

This clonotype occurred once. The genes are TRBV12-5 and TRBJ2-7, with TRBD2 as a possible D gene (5 bases). V was cut by 11 bases and J by 2 bases, with 22 bases left in between. The CDR3 covers 15 residues. CDR1 LGHNT and CDR2 FRNRAP come from the germline V gene. The CDR3 DNA follows: TGTGCTGGCGCGGGCAGCCCACCTTTAACCTACGAGCAGTACTTC. Encoded protein: CAGAGSPPLTYEQYF.

This clonotype was observed at least ten times. The genes are TRBV18 and TRBJ2-5, with 7 positions matching TRBD1. The CDR3 is 14 residues long. The germline gives CDR1 KGHSH, CDR2 LQKENI. The V and J ends lost 8 bases and 2 bases, in that order; junction bases with no gene match: 8. CDR3 residues: CASSPGTAQETQYF. In nucleotides, the CDR3 is TGTGCCAGCAGCCCCGGGACAGCGCAAGAGACCCAGTACTTC.

This clonotype was detected many times. The chain recombines TRBV6-2 or TRBV6-3 with TRBJ2-1; D is uncertain. V was cut by 3 bases and J by 4 bases, with 16 bases left in between. The CDR3 consists of 16 residues. The germline V gene encodes CDR1 MNHEY and CDR2 SVGEGT. The CDR3 loop reads CASSYRLPTIYNEQFF. CDR3 nucleotides: TGTGCCAGCAGTTATCGGCTACCGACCATATACAATGAGCAGTTCTTC.

This clonotype was picked up many times. The chain is built from TRBV11-2 and TRBJ2-7; TRBD1 matches 8 bases. The V segment lost 6 bases and the J segment 4 bases; nucleotides outside the gene matches: 11. CDR1 and CDR2 (germline): SGHAT, FQNNGV. The CDR3 is made up of 15 amino acids. In nucleotides, the CDR3 is TGTGCCAGCAGGGACGCGAGGACAGGGAATTACGAGCAGTACTTC. It codes for CASRDARTGNYEQYF.

The chain has TRBV20-1 and TRBJ2-7, with 7 bases matching TRBD2. The V and J ends lost 4 bases and 3 bases, in that order; junction bases with no gene match: 18. This CDR3 has 17 residues. Germline V gives CDR1 DFQATT, CDR2 SNEGSKA (reference sequence). In DNA form, the CDR3 reads TGCAGTGCTACTCCCGGAGGCTCCGGGGGGATCTACTACGAGCAGTACTTC. This encodes CSATPGGSGGIYYEQYF.

This clonotype appeared many times. The V and J genes are TRBV11-2 and TRBJ1-3; D call uncertain. V was clipped by 5 bases and J by 0 bases, with 5 bases between them. The CDR3 is 13 residues long. CDR1 and CDR2 (germline): SGHAT, FQNNGV. The CDR3 nucleotides read TGTGCCAGCAGCCCCCCCTCTGGAAACACCATATATTTT. The encoded protein is CASSPPSGNTIYF.

This clonotype has only a few counts. The chain joins TRBV2 to TRBJ2-5; TRBD2 aligns across 12 bases. Germline V gene sequence: CDR1 SNHLY, CDR2 FYNNEI. Trimming cost V 5 bases and J 6 bases; bases outside gene matches: 13. The CDR3 spans 17 residues. The CDR3 loop is CASSSRVTSGGRKTQYF. CDR3 sequence (DNA): TGTGCCAGCAGTTCCCGGGTGACTAGCGGGGGTAGGAAGACCCAGTACTTC.

This clonotype was counted at least ten times. CDR3 DNA: TGCGCCAGCAGCCACGGACCCCCTCGATCTAGCGGGGGGCAATTGGGAGATACGCAGTATTTT. This gives the protein CASSHGPPRSSGGQLGDTQYF. The chain recombines TRBV4-1 with TRBJ2-3, with 11 positions matching TRBD2. This CDR3 has 21 residues. Trimming removed 3 bases from V and 5 bases from J; junction bases left unmatched: 22. In germline, CDR1 is MGHRA, CDR2 YSYEKL.

This chain links TRBV20-1 with TRBJ1-5; D remains unclear. V was shortened by 5 bases and J by 0 bases, with 8 bases between the two germline ends. The germline V gene encodes CDR1 DFQATT and CDR2 SNEGSKA (reference sequence). The CDR3 sequence is 13 residues long. As DNA, the CDR3 is TGCAGTGCTCTCGACTATAGCAATCAGCCCCAGCATTTT. Translated: CSALDYSNQPQHF.

V gene TRBV7-9 combines with J gene TRBJ2-5; 13 bases are shared with TRBD2. From germline, CDR1 is SEHNR and CDR2 FQNEAQ (reference sequence). V trimming: 5 bases; J trimming: 2 bases; junction bases outside the gene matches: 8. The CDR3 totals 17 residues. CDR3 DNA sequence: TGTGCCAGCAGCCCTCGGACTAGCGGGGGCTTACAAGAGACCCAGTACTTC. Its protein product is CASSPRTSGGLQETQYF.

This clonotype came up a few times. This sequence joins TRBV10-3 and TRBJ2-2, with 10 nucleotides matching TRBD1. The CDR3 is made up of 13 amino acids. The germline CDR1 and CDR2 sequences are ENHRY and SYGVKD. With V trimmed by 11 bases and J by 4 bases, 4 bases remained unmatched. CDR3 loop: CALRDRGTGELFF. CDR3 nucleotides: TGTGCCCTCCGGGACAGGGGCACCGGGGAGCTGTTTTTT.

The chain uses TRBV10-3 and TRBJ2-7, with D tentatively TRBD1 or TRBD2 (5 bases each). Germline V gives CDR1 ENHRY, CDR2 SYGVKD. The V and J ends lost 10 bases and 3 bases respectively, with 16 bases between them. CDR3 length: 13 residues. This chain's CDR3 is CATRDSGVYEQYV. CDR3 DNA sequence: TGTGCCACCCGTGACAGCGGCGTCTACGAGCAGTACGTC.

This clonotype came up many times. The chain carries TRBV6-5 and TRBJ1-1, with TRBD1 matching 9 bases. This CDR3 region has 14 residues. The V gene's germline CDR1 is MNHEY and CDR2 SVGAGI. The J segment lost 6 bases and the V segment lost 4 bases, leaving 6 bases of the junction unmatched. The CDR3 here is CASSLQGALAEAFF. CDR3 DNA sequence: TGTGCCAGCAGTTTACAGGGGGCGCTTGCTGAAGCTTTCTTT.

The genes are TRBV7-8 and TRBJ2-1; a weak D match, TRBD2 (5 bases). The germline CDR1 and CDR2 sequences are SGHVS and FQNEAQ. CDR3 length: 17 residues. V lost 5 bases and J 8 bases, leaving 25 bases between the germline ends. The CDR3 DNA reads TGTGCCAGCAGCCCCCAGCGAGCCGGGCTACTAGGCGATGAGCAGTTCTTC. Translation: CASSPQRAGLLGDEQFF.

This clonotype was found many times. The chain couples TRBV12-3 or TRBV12-4 to TRBJ2-6; maybe TRBD1 (5 bases). V was clipped by 8 bases and J by 0 bases, with 8 bases between them. The CDR3 is 14 amino acids. CDR3 coding DNA: TGTGCCAGCCTTGACAGCTCTGGGGCCAACGTCCTGACTTTC. Residues: CASLDSSGANVLTF.

The V and J genes are TRBV9 and TRBJ1-5, with D hard to call. CDR1 and CDR2 (germline): SGDLS, YYNGEE. The CDR3 runs to 13 residues. Trimming removed 2 bases from V and 5 bases from J, with 8 bases in between. The CDR3 region is CASSVSGYQPQHF. CDR3 in DNA: TGTGCCAGCAGCGTGAGCGGCTATCAGCCCCAGCATTTT. Combining the CDR3 with reference TRBV9 and TRBJ1-5 gives the whole variable domain DSGVTQTPKHLITATGQRVTLRCSPRSGDLSVYWYQQSLDQGLQFLIQYYNGEERAKGNILERFSAQQFPDLHSELNLSSLELGDSALYFCASSVSGYQPQHFGDGTRLSIL.

V gene TRBV5-1 combines with J gene TRBJ1-4; D is unclear. Germline CDR1 is SGHRS and CDR2 is YFSETQ. With 0 bases removed from V and 7 bases from J, the gap between germline ends came to 10 bases. The CDR3 has 14 residues. The CDR3 is CASSLGSGSEKLFF. The DNA for the CDR3 is TGCGCCAGCAGCTTGGGCTCGGGATCTGAAAAACTGTTTTTT.

This clonotype turned up a few times. The chain is built from TRBV7-2 and TRBJ2-3; D not certain. Trimming cost V 4 bases and J 8 bases, with 16 bases left between them. The CDR3 runs to 14 residues. Per germline, CDR1 SGHTA and CDR2 FQGNSA. The CDR3 protein is CASSSRVYGGTQYF. Here the CDR3 DNA reads TGTGCCAGCAGCTCCCGGGTTTACGGCGGTACGCAGTATTTT.

This clonotype was observed a handful of times. The CDR3 loop is CAWSGPEGSEGSASQYF. The CDR3 DNA reads TGTGCCTGGAGTGGCCCCGAGGGAAGCGAGGGGAGTGCGTCCCAGTACTTC. The V gene is TRBV30, the J gene TRBJ2-5, with D perhaps being TRBD1 or TRBD2 (5 bases each). The CDR3 extends over 17 amino acids. V lost 1 base and J 9 bases, leaving 27 bases between the germline ends. Germline-derived CDR1 and CDR2 are GTSNPN and SVGIG (reference sequence).

There are a few counts of this clonotype. V and J are TRBV4-1 and TRBJ2-1, with 10 nucleotides matching TRBD2. The germline V gene encodes CDR1 MGHRA and CDR2 YSYEKL. The CDR3 has 15 amino acids. J was trimmed by 8 bases and V by 2 bases; bases with no gene match: 6. The CDR3: CASSQTSGAIDEQFF. Here the CDR3 DNA reads TGCGCCAGCAGCCAAACTAGCGGGGCAATCGATGAGCAGTTCTTC.

This clonotype was seen only a few times. This chain connects TRBV4-3 to TRBJ2-7; D is unresolved. This CDR3 is built from 13 residues. CDR1 LGHNA and CDR2 YSLEER come from the germline V gene. V lost 0 bases, J lost 12 bases, and 15 bases lay in between. The CDR3, as DNA: TGCGCCAGCAGCCAAGACGTAGTGAGGTCCTTGTACTTC. This encodes CASSQDVVRSLYF.